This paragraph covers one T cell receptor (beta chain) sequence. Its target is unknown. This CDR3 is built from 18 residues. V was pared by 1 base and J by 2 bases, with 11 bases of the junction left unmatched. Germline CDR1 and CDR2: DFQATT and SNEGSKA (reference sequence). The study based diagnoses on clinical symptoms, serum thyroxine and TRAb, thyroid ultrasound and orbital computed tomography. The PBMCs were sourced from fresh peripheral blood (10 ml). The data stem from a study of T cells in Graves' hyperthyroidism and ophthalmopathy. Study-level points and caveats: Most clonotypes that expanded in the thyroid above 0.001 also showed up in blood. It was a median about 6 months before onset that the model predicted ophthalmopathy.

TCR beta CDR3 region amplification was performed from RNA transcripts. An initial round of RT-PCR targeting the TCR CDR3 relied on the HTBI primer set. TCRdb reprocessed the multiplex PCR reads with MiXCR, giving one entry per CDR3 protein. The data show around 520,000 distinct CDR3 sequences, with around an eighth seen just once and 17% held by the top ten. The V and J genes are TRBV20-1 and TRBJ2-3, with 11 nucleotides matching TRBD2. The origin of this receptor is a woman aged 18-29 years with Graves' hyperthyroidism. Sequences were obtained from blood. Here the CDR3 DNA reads TGCAGTGCTAGAGTCTTGCAACTAGCGGGAGCTGTCACAGATACGCAGTATTTT. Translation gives CSARVLQLAGAVTDTQYF.